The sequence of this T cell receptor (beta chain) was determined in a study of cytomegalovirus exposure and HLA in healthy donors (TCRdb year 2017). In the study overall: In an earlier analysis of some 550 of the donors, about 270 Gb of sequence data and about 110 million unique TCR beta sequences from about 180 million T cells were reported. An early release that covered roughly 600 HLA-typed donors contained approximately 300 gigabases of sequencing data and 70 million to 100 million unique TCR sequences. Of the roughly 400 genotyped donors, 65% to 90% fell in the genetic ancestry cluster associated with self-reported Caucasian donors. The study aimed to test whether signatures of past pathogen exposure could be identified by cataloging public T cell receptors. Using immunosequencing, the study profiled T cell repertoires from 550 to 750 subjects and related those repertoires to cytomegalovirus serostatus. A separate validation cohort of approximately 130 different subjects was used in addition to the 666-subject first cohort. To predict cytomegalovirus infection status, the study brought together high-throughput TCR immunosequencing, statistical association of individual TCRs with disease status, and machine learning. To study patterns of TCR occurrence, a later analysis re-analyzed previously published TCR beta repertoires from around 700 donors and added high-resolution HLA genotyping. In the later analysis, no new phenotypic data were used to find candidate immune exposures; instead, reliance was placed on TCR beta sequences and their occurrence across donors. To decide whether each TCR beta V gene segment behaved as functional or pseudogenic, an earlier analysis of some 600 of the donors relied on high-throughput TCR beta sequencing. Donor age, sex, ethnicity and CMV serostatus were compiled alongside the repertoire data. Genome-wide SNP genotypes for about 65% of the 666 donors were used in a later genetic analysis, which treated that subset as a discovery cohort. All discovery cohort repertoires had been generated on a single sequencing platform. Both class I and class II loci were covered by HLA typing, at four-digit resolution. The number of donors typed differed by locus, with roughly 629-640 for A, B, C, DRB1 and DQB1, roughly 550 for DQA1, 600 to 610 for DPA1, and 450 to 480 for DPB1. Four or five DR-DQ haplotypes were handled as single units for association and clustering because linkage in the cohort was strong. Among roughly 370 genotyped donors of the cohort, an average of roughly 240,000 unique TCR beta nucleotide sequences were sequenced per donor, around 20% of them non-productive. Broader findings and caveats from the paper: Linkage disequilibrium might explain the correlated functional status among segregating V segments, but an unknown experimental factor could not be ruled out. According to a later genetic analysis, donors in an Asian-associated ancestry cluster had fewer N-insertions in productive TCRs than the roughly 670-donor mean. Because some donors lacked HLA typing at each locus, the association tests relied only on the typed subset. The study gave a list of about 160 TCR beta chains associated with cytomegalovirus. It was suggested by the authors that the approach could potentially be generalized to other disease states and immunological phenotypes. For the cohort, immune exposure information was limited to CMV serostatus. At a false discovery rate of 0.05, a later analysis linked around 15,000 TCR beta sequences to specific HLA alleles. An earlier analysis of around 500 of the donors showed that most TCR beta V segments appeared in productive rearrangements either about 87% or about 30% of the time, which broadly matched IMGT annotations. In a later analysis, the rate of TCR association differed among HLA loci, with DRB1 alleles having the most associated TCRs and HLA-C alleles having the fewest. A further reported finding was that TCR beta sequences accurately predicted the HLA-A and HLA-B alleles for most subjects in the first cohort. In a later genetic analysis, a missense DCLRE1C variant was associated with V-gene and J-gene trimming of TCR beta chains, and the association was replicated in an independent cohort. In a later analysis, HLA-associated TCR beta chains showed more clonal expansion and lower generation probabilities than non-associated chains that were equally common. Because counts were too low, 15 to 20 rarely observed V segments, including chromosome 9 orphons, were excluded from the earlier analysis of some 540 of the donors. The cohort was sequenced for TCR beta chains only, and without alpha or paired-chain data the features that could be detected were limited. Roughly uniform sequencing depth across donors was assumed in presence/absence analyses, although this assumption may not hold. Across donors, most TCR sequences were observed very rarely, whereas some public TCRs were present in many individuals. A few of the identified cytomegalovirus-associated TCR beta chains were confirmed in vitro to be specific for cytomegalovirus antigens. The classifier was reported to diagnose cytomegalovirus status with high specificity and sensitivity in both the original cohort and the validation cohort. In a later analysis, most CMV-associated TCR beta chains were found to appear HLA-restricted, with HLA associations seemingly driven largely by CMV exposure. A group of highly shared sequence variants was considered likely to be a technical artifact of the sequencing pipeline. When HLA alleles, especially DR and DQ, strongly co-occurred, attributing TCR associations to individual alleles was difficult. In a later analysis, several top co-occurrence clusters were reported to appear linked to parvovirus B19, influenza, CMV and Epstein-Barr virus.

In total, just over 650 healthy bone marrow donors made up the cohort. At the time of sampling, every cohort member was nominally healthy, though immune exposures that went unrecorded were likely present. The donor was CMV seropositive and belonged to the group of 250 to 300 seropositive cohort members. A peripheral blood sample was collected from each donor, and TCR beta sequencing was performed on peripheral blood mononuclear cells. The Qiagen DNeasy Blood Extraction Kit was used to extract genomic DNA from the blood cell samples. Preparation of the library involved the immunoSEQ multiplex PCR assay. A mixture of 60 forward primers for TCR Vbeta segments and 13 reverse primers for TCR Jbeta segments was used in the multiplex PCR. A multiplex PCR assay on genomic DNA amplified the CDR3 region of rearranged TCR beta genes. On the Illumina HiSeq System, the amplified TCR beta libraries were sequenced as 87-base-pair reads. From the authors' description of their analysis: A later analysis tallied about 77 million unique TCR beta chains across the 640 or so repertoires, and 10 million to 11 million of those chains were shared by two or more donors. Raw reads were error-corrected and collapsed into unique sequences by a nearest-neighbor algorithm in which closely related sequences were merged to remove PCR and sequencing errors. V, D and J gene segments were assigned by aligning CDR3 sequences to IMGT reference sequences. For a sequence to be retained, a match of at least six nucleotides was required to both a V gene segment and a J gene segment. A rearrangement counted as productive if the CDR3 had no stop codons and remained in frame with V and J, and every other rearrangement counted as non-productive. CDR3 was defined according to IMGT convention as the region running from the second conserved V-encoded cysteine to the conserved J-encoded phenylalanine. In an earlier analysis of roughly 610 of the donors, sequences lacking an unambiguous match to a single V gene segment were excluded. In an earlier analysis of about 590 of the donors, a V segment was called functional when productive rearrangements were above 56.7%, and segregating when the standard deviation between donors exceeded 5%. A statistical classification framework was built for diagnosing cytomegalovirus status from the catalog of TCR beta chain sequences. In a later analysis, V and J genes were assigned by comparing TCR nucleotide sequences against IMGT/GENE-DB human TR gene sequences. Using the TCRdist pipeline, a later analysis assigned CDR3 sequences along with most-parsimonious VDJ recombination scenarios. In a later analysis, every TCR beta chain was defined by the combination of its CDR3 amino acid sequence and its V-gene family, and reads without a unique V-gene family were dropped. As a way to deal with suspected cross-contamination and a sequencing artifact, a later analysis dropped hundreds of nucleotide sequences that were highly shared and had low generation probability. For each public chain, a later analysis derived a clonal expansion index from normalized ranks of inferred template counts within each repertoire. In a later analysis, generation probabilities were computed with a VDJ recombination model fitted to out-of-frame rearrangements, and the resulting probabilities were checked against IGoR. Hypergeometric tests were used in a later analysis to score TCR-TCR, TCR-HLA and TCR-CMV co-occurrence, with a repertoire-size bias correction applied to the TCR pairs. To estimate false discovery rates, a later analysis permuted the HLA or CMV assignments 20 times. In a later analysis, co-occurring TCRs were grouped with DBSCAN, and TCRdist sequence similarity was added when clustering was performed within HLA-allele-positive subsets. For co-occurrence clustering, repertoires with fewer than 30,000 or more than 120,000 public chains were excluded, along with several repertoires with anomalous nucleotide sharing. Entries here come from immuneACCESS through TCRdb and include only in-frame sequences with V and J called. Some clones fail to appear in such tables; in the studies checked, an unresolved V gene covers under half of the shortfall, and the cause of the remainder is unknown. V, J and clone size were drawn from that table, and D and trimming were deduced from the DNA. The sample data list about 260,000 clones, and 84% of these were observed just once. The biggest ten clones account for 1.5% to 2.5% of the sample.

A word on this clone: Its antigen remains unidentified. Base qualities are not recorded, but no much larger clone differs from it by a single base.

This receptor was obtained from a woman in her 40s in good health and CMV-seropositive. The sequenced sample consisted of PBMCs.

At the DNA level, the sequence is TGTGCCAGCAGTCCGACTTCGTACGAGCAGTACTTC. Translated, this gives CASSPTSYEQYF. The V and J genes are TRBV28 and TRBJ2-7, with no D gene named confidently. From the germline V gene, CDR1 is MDHEN and CDR2 is SYDVKM. There are 12 amino acids in the CDR3, from cysteine to phenylalanine inclusive. Of all the DNA, just the CDR3 is kept, 36 bases in frame from base 1. V and J lose 5 bases and 4 bases, and a span of 9 bases separates them.